The rows below give T cell receptor beta chains drawn from one sample of a study of molecular identifiers for immune sequencing clone quantification. TCRdb used MiXCR to reprocess the PCR reads, holding one entry per CDR3 protein. This sample has a few hundred thousand distinct CDR3 sequences; roughly 23% occur once, and the top ten carry 0.65% to 0.95%. Sequences were obtained from naive CD8+ T cells from blood, with Jurkat cell RNA spiked in. These receptors all come from a human donor in good health. Some libraries in this study had Jurkat cell RNA spiked in. Both conserved end residues are part of each CDR3. A D gene is named only where the DNA matches it firmly. Rows may omit the clone size; those that give it use once, few, many or a size class.

CDR3: CASSHDGAGSGEQYF; DNA: TGTGCCAGCAGTCATGACGGAGCGGGGTCTGGGGAGCAGTACTTC; D: TRBD2; J: TRBJ2-7; size: .; V: TRBV9
CDR3: CASSQESGHQMNTEAFF; DNA: TGCGCCAGCAGCCAAGAATCGGGACACCAGATGAACACTGAAGCTTTCTTT; D: .; J: TRBJ1-1; size: .; V: TRBV4-3
CDR3: CASSPGYGLGETQYF; DNA: TGTGCCAGCAGTCCAGGTTACGGTCTGGGGGAGACCCAGTACTTC; D: .; J: TRBJ2-5; size: few; V: TRBV7-9
CDR3: CASSYSPWESGTDTQYF; DNA: TGTGCCAGCAGTTATTCCCCTTGGGAATCGGGCACAGATACGCAGTATTTT; D: .; J: TRBJ2-3; size: .; V: TRBV6-2/TRBV6-3
CDR3: CASSPKAGTSGGTDTQYF; DNA: TGTGCCAGCAGCCCTAAGGCCGGAACTAGCGGGGGCACAGATACGCAGTATTTT; D: TRBD2; J: TRBJ2-3; size: many; V: TRBV7-8
CDR3: CAIAGDEEQFF; DNA: TGTGCCATCGCAGGGGACGAGGAGCAGTTCTTC; D: .; J: TRBJ2-1; size: many; V: TRBV10-3
CDR3: CASSGRDPYEQYF; DNA: TGCGCCAGCAGCGGCAGGGACCCCTACGAGCAGTACTTC; D: .; J: TRBJ2-7; size: few; V: TRBV5-1
CDR3: CSARDPYSLASSETQYF; DNA: TGCAGTGCTAGAGATCCGTATAGTCTAGCCTCTTCAGAGACCCAGTACTTC; D: .; J: TRBJ2-5; size: .; V: TRBV20-1
CDR3: CASSSGLAGGGYEQYF; DNA: TGCGCCAGCAGCTCTGGACTAGCGGGGGGGGGATACGAGCAGTACTTC; D: TRBD2; J: TRBJ2-7; size: .; V: TRBV4-3
CDR3: CASSLDRQETQYF; DNA: TGTGCCAGCAGCTTGGACCGACAAGAGACCCAGTACTTC; D: .; J: TRBJ2-5; size: many; V: TRBV5-6
CDR3: CASMSRQGGARELFF; DNA: TGTGCCAGTATGTCGAGGCAGGGAGGCGCCAGGGAGCTGTTTTTT; D: .; J: TRBJ2-2; size: .; V: TRBV19
CDR3: CSAAGASGGRDTGELFF; DNA: TGCAGCGCCGCGGGGGCTAGCGGGGGCCGGGACACCGGGGAGCTGTTTTTT; D: TRBD2; J: TRBJ2-2; size: .; V: TRBV29-1
CDR3: CASSRGATQYF; DNA: TGTGCCAGCAGCCGGGGCGCGACCCAGTACTTC; D: .; J: TRBJ2-5; size: many; V: TRBV6-2/TRBV6-3
CDR3: CASSVGDKDSYEQYF; DNA: TGTGCCAGCAGCGTAGGGGACAAGGACTCCTACGAGCAGTACTTC; D: .; J: TRBJ2-7; size: few; V: TRBV9
CDR3: CASSPGTAGTGDDTQYF; DNA: TGTGCCAGCAGCCCTGGGACCGCAGGGACAGGCGACGACACGCAGTATTTT; D: TRBD1; J: TRBJ2-3; size: .; V: TRBV7-8
CDR3: CSAGSDDLSYEQYF; DNA: TGCAGTGCTGGGAGTGACGACCTCTCCTACGAGCAGTACTTC; D: .; J: TRBJ2-7; size: .; V: TRBV20-1
CDR3: CSVLGFSTEAFF; DNA: TGCAGCGTTCTAGGGTTTAGCACTGAAGCTTTCTTT; D: .; J: TRBJ1-1; size: many; V: TRBV29-1
CDR3: CASSPWTDPQETQYF; DNA: TGTGCCAGCAGCCCGTGGACAGACCCTCAAGAGACCCAGTACTTC; D: .; J: TRBJ2-5; size: many; V: TRBV7-2
CDR3: CASSAPNPTEKLFF; DNA: TGTGCCAGCAGCGCTCCCAACCCTACTGAAAAACTGTTTTTT; D: .; J: TRBJ1-4; size: many; V: TRBV7-9
CDR3: CASSAGTGASSYTF; DNA: TGTGCCAGCAGCGCGGGGACAGGGGCGTCGAGCTACACCTTC; D: TRBD1; J: TRBJ1-2; size: few; V: TRBV9
CDR3: CSLTGEMNTEAFF; DNA: TGCAGCCTGACAGGGGAGATGAACACTGAAGCTTTCTTT; D: TRBD1; J: TRBJ1-1; size: many; V: TRBV20-1
CDR3: CAWSVLGDEQFF; DNA: TGTGCCTGGAGTGTACTCGGGGATGAGCAGTTCTTC; D: .; J: TRBJ2-1; size: .; V: TRBV30
CDR3: CASSLETNYNEQFF; DNA: TGTGCCAGCAGTTTAGAGACTAACTACAATGAGCAGTTCTTC; D: .; J: TRBJ2-1; size: few; V: TRBV12-3/TRBV12-4